The clone carrying this T cell receptor (beta chain) was seen ten or more times. Antigen specificity is unknown. The sample originates from a study of blood T cells in healthy people across ages. The overall study: Per two T cells, about one barcoded beta molecule was captured through template switching.

The V and J ends lost 2 bases and 8 bases respectively, with 6 bases between them. The CDR3 sequence is 11 residues long. The germline V gene encodes CDR1 LGHDT and CDR2 YNNKEL (reference sequence). Study-wide results and caveats: CMV status of donors was not determined, possibly confounding expanded clonotype changes. With age, beta diversity per million T cells declined roughly linearly, significantly by approximately 40.

Alongside a J-beta primer mix, a sample-barcoded 5' primer served in a second PCR lasting roughly 7 to 11 cycles. Using its own MiXCR run on the 5' RACE reads, TCRdb lists one record per CDR3 protein. The sample holds approximately 810,000 distinct CDR3 sequences, under 30% seen once. The individuals who served as donors were healthy Caucasians living in Russia, aged roughly 6 to 90. The chain links TRBV3-1 to TRBJ1-1; no reliable D call. The sequenced material came from blood. This TCR came from a woman of 80 years or more in good health. CDR3 DNA: TGTGCCAGCAGCCAATCCGGGGAAGCTTTCTTT. Its translation: CASSQSGEAFF.